This TCR beta chain is from a study of identical twins. In every case, the donor was a healthy Caucasian. Study-wide results and limits: Models predicted too little out-of-frame TCR alpha sharing in monozygotic twins. Clonotypes of the beta chain that were abundant in cord blood carried fewer insertions (memory repertoires showed none). Out-of-frame alpha sequences shared by twins showed excess low generation probability.

This CDR3 comprises 15 residues. Looked up from germline, CDR1 is SGHRS and CDR2 is YFSETQ. Trimming shortened V by 4 bases and J by 6 bases, and 20 bases separated the two germline ends. TCRdb itself ran the 5' RACE reads through MiXCR, one entry per CDR3 protein. The table lists around 500,000 distinct CDR3 sequences, 14% of them singletons, with approximately 0.52% in the top ten. About this clonotype itself: As yet, its antigen is unknown.

The same sample was also used in a study of yellow fever vaccine responses in identical twins.

The sample consisted of CD4+ T cells sorted from blood. The V gene is TRBV5-1, the J gene TRBJ2-7, with a tentative D call TRBD2 (5 bases). The clonotype comes from a woman aged 18-30 years in good health. The CDR3 sequence is CASSVQASRTGEQYF. The CDR3, as DNA: TGCGCCAGCAGCGTCCAGGCCTCCCGGACTGGCGAGCAGTACTTC.